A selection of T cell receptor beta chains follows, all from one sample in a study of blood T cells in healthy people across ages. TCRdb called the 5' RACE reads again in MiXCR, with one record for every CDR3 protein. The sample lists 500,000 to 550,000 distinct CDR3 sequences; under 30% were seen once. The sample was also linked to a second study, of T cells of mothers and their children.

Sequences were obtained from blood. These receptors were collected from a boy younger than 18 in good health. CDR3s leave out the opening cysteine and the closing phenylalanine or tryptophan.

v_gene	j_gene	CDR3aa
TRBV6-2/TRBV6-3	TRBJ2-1	ASSYGGRDRGRDYNEQF
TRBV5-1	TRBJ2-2	ASSLALVGLSRNTGELF
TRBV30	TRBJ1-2	AWSVGGYGYT
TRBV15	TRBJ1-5	ATSRDFDMSSNQPQH
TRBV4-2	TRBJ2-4	VSSQDRTAKNIQY
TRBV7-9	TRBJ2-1	ASSSKVGSYNEQF
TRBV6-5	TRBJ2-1	ASSYSGGEYNEQF
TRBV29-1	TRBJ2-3	SVEDLASGRTDTQY
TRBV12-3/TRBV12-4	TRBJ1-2	ASSTGTGHSANYGYT
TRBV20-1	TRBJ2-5	SASPTAIETQY
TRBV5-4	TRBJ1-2	ASSLVPGLKGRYGYT
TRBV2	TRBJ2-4	ASSDLAGGGDIQY
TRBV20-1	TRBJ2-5	SARDRRGTLQETQY
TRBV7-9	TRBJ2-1	ASSRNVLSSYNEQF
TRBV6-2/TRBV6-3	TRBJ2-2	ASSYPRGEGTGELF
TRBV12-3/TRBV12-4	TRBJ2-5	ASRETGRETQY
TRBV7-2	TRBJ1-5	ASSLGQGRGQPQH
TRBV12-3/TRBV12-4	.	ASSFQGAYNEQF
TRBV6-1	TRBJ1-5	ASSDGQGSMEPQH
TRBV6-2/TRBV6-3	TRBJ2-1	ASRSPIGYEQF
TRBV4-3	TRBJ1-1	ASSQGGPSGTEAF
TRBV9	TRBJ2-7	ASSVAASGSYEQY
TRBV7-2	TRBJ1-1	ASTEQGHAMNTEAF
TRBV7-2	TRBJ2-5	ASSLGGAVETQY
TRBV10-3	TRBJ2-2	AIKSAAGVGTGELF
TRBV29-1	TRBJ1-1	SVYLSTEAF
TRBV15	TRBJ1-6	ATSDKGPSSYNSPLH
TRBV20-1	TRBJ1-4	SARVHRPVNEKLF
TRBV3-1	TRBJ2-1	ASSRLMGYNEQF
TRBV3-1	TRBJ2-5	ATQGPGTGRQETQY
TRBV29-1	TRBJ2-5	SARGFETQY
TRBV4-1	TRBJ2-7	ASSQDNGGYEQY
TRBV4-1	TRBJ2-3	ASSQDGTGGLTDTQY
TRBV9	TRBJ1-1	ASSVGSGKTEAF
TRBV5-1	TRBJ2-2	ASSATGGEVTGELF
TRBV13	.	ASSSLLGREGDEQY
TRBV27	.	ASSLSEGYEQF
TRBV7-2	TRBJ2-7	ASSLSGGPIYEQY
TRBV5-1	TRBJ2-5	ASRMDYTVGETQY
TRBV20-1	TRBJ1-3	SARVDGSEGSNTIY
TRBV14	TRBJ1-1	ASSPYVGGDTEAF
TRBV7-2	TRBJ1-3	ASSLARGRSGNTIY
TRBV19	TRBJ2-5	ASSISGGQETQY
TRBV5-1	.	ASSQRDSTDTQH
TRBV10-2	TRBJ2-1	ASSSGVYNEQF
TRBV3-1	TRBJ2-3	ASSTRLAESTDTQY
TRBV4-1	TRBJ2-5	ASSSNAGRETQY